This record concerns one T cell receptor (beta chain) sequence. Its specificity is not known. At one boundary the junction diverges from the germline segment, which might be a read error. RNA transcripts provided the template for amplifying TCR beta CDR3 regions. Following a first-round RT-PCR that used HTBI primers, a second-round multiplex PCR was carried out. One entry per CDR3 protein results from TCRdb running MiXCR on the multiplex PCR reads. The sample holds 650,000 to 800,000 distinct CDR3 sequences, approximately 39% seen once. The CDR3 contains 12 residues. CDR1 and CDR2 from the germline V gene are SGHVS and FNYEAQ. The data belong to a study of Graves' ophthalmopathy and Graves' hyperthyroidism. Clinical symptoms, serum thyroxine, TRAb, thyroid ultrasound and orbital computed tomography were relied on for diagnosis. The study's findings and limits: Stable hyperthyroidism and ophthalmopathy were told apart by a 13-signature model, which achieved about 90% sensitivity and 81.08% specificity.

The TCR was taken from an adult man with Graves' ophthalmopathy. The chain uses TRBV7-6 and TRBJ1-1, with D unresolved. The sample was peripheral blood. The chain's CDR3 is CAISLGNPLVFF. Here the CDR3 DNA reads TGTGCCATCAGCTTAGGTAATCCGTTAGTTTTCTTT.